This TCR beta chain emerged from a study of blood T cell repertoires in COVID-19. The overall study: Samples of COVID-19 (acute and convalescent) were obtained from the United States, Italy and Spain. The cDNA or gDNA used as material had been derived from T cells, B-cell-depleted T cells, or PBMCs.

Original methodology: For nucleated cells, counts were estimated from reference gene primer amplification. TCRdb's copy holds only in-frame clones and misses some; the assay was immunoSEQ multiplex PCR. V, J and clone size were drawn from that table, and D and trimming were deduced from the DNA. The sample has 65,000 to 90,000 clones, 80% to 90% seen once. Germline V gives CDR1 LNHDA, CDR2 SQIVND (reference sequence). V was pared by 6 bases and J by 4 bases, with 12 bases between. This CDR3 contains 13 residues. This chain uses TRBV19 with TRBJ1-1; no clear D. The sequenced sample was peripheral blood. The TCR was taken from a woman between 18 and 29 years old with acute or convalescent COVID-19. This chain's CDR3 is CASRIGGATEAFF. The CDR3 nucleotides are TGTGCCAGTAGGATCGGCGGAGCCACTGAAGCTTTCTTT.